The next 13 T cell receptor beta chains were all read from a single sample in a study of blood T cells in healthy people across ages. Next came a second PCR, run for about 7 to 12 cycles, which used a sample-barcoded 5' primer along with a J-beta primer mix. From the 5' RACE reads, TCRdb called clonotypes with MiXCR, one entry per CDR3 protein. The sample yields around 800,000 distinct CDR3 sequences, approximately 48% seen once. The sequenced material came from blood. The receptors shown here come from a man aged 60-69 years in good health.

The gene calls are TRBV20-1 and TRBJ2-1; D perhaps matches TRBD2 (6 bases). Germline loops: CDR1 DFQATT, CDR2 SNEGSKA (reference sequence). CDR3 length equals 14 residues. V shed 0 bases and J shed 12 bases, with 18 bases lying between them. CDR3 nucleotide sequence: TGCAGTGCTAGAGATGTTAACGGCGTGCGGGGGCAGTTCTTC. As protein: CSARDVNGVRGQFF.

The CDR3 DNA sequence: TGCGCCAGCAGCTTGGCATCTGGGGGCAAAAGTTGGGAGACCCAGTACTTC. Translated, it gives CASSLASGGKSWETQYF. The rearrangement links TRBV5-1 to TRBJ2-5, with a possible D match to TRBD1 (6 bases). The CDR3 spans 17 residues. V was pared by 0 bases and J by 5 bases, with 20 bases between. CDR1 SGHRS and CDR2 YFSETQ come from the germline V gene.

The V and J genes are TRBV20-1 and TRBJ1-2; unclear D gene. CDR3 length equals 14 residues. CDR1 DFQATT and CDR2 SNEGSKA come from the germline V gene (reference sequence). V gave up 2 bases and J gave up 4 bases, with 14 bases separating them. CDR3 nucleotide sequence: TGCAGTGCTAGAACCAGGAGGAACCTCTATGGCTACACCTTC. It codes for CSARTRRNLYGYTF.

This chain uses TRBV28 with TRBJ2-7; 10 bases align to TRBD2. Per germline, CDR1 MDHEN and CDR2 SYDVKM. Trimming cost V 1 base and J 3 bases; bases outside gene matches: 3. This CDR3 contains 15 residues. The CDR3 region has the DNA TGTGCCAGCAGTTTATCGGCTAGCGGGAGCTACGAGCAGTACTTC. Encoded protein: CASSLSASGSYEQYF.

The V and J genes are TRBV18 and TRBJ2-1; TRBD2 matches at 8 bases. Germline V gene sequence: CDR1 KGHSH, CDR2 LQKENI. This CDR3 has 15 residues. V lost 6 bases and J lost 5; bases outside the gene matches: 9. Here the CDR3 DNA reads TGTGCCAGCTCGCTCCGGACTAGCTCTAACAATGAGCAGTTCTTC. Translating it yields CASSLRTSSNNEQFF.

The chain links TRBV6-1 to TRBJ2-3; D possibly matches TRBD1 or TRBD2 (5 bases each). Germline V gives CDR1 MNHNS, CDR2 SASEGT. The germline V and J ends were trimmed by 6 bases and 2 bases, with 15 bases remaining between them. The CDR3 sequence is 15 residues long. CDR3 in amino acids: CASRDTGTHTDTQYF. The CDR3 nucleotides are TGTGCCAGCAGAGACACCGGGACCCACACAGATACGCAGTATTTT.

V and J are TRBV12-3 or TRBV12-4 and TRBJ2-4; 8 positions match TRBD1. The CDR3 contains 16 residues. Trimming removed 5 bases from V and 4 bases from J; junction bases left unmatched: 10. CDR3 sequence (DNA): TGTGCCAGCAGTAAGACAGGGGTGGTGACAAAAAACATTCAGTACTTC. Amino acids: CASSKTGVVTKNIQYF.

This CDR3 reads CASSSASGGLWSSYNEQYF. The CDR3 nucleotides are TGCGCCAGCAGCTCCGCTAGCGGGGGGCTATGGAGCTCCTACAATGAGCAGTACTTC. The chain links TRBV5-1 to TRBJ2-7; 11 nucleotides agree with TRBD2. CDR3 length: 19 residues. Germline-derived CDR1 and CDR2 are SGHRS and YFSETQ. Trimming took 3 bases from V and 7 from J; bases not matched to a gene: 21.

The chain employs TRBV29-1 and TRBJ1-1, with 8 bases matching TRBD1. The CDR3 is 13 residues long. Germline CDR1 reads SQVTM; CDR2 reads ANQGSEA. Unmatched junction bases numbered 7, after V lost 4 bases and J lost 6 bases. Here the CDR3 reads CSVGVTGDAEAFF. For the CDR3, the DNA is TGCAGCGTTGGTGTGACAGGGGACGCTGAAGCTTTCTTT.

This clonotype occurred a few times. The J gene is TRBJ2-1, the V gene TRBV7-2; tentatively, D is TRBD1 (6 bases). CDR1 SGHTA and CDR2 FQGNSA come from the germline V gene. There are 15 residues in the CDR3. Trimming removed 4 bases at V and 5 bases at J, with 15 bases between. The CDR3 reads CASSSRNRANNEQFF. CDR3 DNA: TGTGCCAGCAGCTCCCGGAACAGGGCCAACAATGAGCAGTTCTTC.

The sample holds one count of this clonotype. The final CDR3 position lacks the conserved phenylalanine or tryptophan, pointing to a likely read error. This chain links TRBV5-1 with TRBJ2-5; D may match TRBD1 or TRBD2 (5 bases each). CDR1 SGHRS and CDR2 YFSETQ come from the germline V gene. V gave up 0 bases and J gave up 2 bases, with 23 bases separating them. The CDR3 runs 19 residues. The CDR3: CASSLVVSRAQQEQETQYI. DNA of the CDR3: TGCGCCAGCAGCTTGGTTGTTTCGCGGGCCCAACAGGAACAAGAGACCCAGTACATC.

This clonotype has a handful of counts. V usage is TRBV20-1 and J usage is TRBJ2-1; no reliable D call. V lost 6 bases and J 0 bases, leaving 15 bases between the germline ends. This CDR3 has 15 amino acids. Germline V gene sequence: CDR1 DFQATT, CDR2 SNEGSKA (reference sequence). The CDR3 protein is CSAGRTESSYNEQFF. CDR3 DNA: TGCAGTGCGGGTCGGACGGAGAGCTCCTACAATGAGCAGTTCTTC.

The chain links TRBV25-1 to TRBJ2-5, with 7 bases that match TRBD2. This CDR3 has 13 amino acids. Germline lookup yields CDR1 MGHDK and CDR2 SYGVNS. V lost 2 bases and J lost 4; bases outside the gene matches: 1. The CDR3 region is CASSEKRGETQYF. CDR3 sequence (DNA): TGTGCCAGCAGTGAAAAGCGGGGAGAGACCCAGTACTTC.